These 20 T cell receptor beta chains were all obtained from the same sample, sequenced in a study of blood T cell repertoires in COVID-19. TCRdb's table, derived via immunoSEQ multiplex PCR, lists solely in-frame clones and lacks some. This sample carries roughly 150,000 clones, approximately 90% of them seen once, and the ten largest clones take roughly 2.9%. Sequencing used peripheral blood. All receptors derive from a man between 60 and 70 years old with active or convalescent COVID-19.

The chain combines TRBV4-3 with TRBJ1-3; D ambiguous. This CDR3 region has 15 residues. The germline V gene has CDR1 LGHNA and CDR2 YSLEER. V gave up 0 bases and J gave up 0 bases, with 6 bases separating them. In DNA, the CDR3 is TGCGCCAGCAGCCAAGACCTAAGCTCTGGAAACACCATATATTTT. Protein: CASSQDLSSGNTIYF.

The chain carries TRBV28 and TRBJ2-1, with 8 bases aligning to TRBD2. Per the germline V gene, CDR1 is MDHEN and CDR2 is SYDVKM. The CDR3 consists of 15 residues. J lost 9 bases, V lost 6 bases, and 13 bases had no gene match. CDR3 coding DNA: TGTGCCAGCAGCATAATAGCGGGAAATCACGGTGAGCAGTTCTTC. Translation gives CASSIIAGNHGEQFF.

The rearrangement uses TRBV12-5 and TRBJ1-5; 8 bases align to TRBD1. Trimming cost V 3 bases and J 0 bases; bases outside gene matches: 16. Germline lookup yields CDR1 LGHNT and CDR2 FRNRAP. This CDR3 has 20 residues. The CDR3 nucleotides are TGTGCTAGTGGTTTCCCCCGGGACAGGTCTACCTATTATAGCAATCAGCCCCAGCATTTT. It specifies CASGFPRDRSTYYSNQPQHF.

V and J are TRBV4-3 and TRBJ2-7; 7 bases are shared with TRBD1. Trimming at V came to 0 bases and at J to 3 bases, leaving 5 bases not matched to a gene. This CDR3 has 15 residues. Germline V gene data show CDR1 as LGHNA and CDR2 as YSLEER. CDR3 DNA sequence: TGCGCCAGCAGCCAAGATTACAGGGGAGTCTACGAGCAGTACTTC. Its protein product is CASSQDYRGVYEQYF.

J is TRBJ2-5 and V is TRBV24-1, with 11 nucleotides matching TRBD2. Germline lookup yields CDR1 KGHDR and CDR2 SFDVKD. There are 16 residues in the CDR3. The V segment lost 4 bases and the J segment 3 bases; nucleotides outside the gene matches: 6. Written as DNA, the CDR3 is TGTGCCACCAGTGACCGTGGGACTAGCGGAGAAGAGACCCAGTACTTC. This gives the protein CATSDRGTSGEETQYF.

DNA for the CDR3: TGCGCCAGCAGCTTGGAGGGTGGGACTAGCGGGAGCGAGCAGTACTTC. Residues: CASSLEGGTSGSEQYF. The chain uses TRBV5-1 and TRBJ2-7; 14 bases agree with TRBD2. Germline V CDR1 and CDR2: SGHRS, YFSETQ. The trim removed 0 bases at V and 6 bases at J, leaving 5 bases unmatched. The length of the CDR3 is 16 residues.

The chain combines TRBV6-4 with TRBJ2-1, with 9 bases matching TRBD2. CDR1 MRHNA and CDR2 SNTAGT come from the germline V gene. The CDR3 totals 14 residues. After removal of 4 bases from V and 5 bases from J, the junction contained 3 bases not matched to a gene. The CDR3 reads CASSVAGGNNEQFF. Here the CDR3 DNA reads TGTGCCAGCAGTGTGGCGGGAGGGAACAATGAGCAGTTCTTC.

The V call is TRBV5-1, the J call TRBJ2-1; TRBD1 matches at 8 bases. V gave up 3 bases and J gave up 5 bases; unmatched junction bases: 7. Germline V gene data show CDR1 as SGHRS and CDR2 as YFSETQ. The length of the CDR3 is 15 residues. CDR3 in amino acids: CASSSSGQGDNEQFF. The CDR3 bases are TGCGCCAGCAGCTCATCCGGACAGGGTGACAATGAGCAGTTCTTC.

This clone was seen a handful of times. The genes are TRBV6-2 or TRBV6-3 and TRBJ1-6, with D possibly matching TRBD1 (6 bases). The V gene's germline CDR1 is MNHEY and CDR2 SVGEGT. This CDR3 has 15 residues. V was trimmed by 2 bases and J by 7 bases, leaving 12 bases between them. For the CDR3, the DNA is TGTGCCAGCAGTTACATTCGCGACAGGAATTCACCCCTCCACTTT. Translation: CASSYIRDRNSPLHF.

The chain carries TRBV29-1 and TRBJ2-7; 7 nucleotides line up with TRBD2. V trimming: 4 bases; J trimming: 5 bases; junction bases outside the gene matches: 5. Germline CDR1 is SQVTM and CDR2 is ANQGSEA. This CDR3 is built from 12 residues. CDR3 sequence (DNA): TGCAGCGTTGGGCGGGAGCAAAACGAGCAGTACTTC. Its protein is CSVGREQNEQYF.

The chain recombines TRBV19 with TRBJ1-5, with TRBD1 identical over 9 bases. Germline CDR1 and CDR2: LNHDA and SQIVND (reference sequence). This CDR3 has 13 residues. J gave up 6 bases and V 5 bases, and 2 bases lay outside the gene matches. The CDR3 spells CASSGTGTQPQHF. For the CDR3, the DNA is TGTGCCAGTAGTGGGACAGGGACTCAGCCCCAGCATTTT.

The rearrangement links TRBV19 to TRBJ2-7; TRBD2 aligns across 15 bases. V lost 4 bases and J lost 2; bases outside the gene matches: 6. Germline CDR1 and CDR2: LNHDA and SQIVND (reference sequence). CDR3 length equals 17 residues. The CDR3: CASSKGLAGGFPYEQYF. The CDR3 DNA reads TGTGCCAGTAGTAAGGGACTAGCGGGAGGCTTTCCCTACGAGCAGTACTTC.

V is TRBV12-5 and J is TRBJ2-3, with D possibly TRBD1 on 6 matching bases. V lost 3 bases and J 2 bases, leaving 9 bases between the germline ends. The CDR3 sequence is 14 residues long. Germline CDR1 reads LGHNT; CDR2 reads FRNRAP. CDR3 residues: CASGLAGVTDTQYF. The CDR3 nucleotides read TGTGCTAGTGGTTTAGCAGGGGTCACAGATACGCAGTATTTT.

The CDR3: CASLSDRANTEAFF. CDR3 coding DNA: TGTGCCAGTTTAAGTGACAGGGCGAACACTGAAGCTTTCTTT. The chain employs TRBV7-2 and TRBJ1-1, with TRBD1 matching over 7 bases. With 9 bases clipped from V and 1 base from J, the junction kept 8 bases outside the gene matches. Germline V gene data show CDR1 as SGHTA and CDR2 as FQGNSA. The CDR3 contains 14 residues.

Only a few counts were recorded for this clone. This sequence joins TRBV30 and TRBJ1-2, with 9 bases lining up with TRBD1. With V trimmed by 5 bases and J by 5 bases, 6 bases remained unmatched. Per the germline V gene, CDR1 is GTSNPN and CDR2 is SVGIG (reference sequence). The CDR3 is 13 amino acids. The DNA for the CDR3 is TGTGCCTGGTATCGGACAGGGGAATATGGCTACACCTTC. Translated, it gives CAWYRTGEYGYTF.

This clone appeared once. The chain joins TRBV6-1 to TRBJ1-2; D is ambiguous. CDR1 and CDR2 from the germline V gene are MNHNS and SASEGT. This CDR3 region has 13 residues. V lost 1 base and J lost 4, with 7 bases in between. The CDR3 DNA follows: TGTGCCAGCAGTGAAGGTTGGGCCTATGGCTACACCTTC. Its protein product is CASSEGWAYGYTF.

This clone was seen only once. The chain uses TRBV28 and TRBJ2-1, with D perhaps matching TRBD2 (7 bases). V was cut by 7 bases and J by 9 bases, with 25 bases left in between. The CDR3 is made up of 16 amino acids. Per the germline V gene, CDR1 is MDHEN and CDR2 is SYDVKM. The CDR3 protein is CASIPGGQGGFSEQFF. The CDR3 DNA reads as TGTGCCAGCATCCCGGGGGGCCAGGGCGGGTTTAGTGAGCAGTTCTTC.

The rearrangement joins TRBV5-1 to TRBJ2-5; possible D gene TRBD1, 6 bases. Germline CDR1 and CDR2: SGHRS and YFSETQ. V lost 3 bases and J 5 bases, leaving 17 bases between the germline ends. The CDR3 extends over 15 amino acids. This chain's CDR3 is CASSWGTGTGETQYF. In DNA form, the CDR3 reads TGCGCCAGCAGCTGGGGCACAGGGACGGGCGAGACCCAGTACTTC.

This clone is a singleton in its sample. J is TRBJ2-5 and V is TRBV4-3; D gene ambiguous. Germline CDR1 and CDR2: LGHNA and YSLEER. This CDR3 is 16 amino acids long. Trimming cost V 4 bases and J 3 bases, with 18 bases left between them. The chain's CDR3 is CASSPTLGGAKETQYF. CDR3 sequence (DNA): TGCGCCAGCAGCCCTACCTTGGGTGGAGCGAAAGAGACCCAGTACTTC.

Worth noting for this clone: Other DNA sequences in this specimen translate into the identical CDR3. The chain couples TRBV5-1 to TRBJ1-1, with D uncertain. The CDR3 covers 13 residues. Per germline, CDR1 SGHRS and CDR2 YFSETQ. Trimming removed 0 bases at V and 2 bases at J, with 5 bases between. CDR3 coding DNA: TGCGCCAGCAGCTTGGATAGCAACACTGAAGCTTTCTTT. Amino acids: CASSLDSNTEAFF.